Detailed here is one T cell receptor (beta chain). The clone's antigen remains unknown. No clone much larger than this one lies a single base away; base qualities are absent. Each collaborating institution followed its own protocols to collect whole blood in K2EDTA tubes. For TCRbeta analysis, collaborator samples were shipped as frozen whole blood, as isolated PBMCs, or as DNA extracted from either sample type. These data come from a study of blood T cell repertoires in COVID-19 (dated by TCRdb to 2020 to 2022). Background for the entire study: Collaborator samples came from the United States, Italy and Spain and covered acute and convalescent phases of COVID-19. The repertoires were released in a freely available public database intended as a resource for research on the immune response to SARS-CoV-2. Where available, HLA class I and class II types were obtained from metadata supplied by the sample provider rather than from assay-based typing. A de-identified subject ID, COVID-19 status, age in years and sex were almost always included in the sample metadata. Deeply sampled blood TCRbeta repertoires from subjects exposed to, actively infected with, or recovered from COVID-19 were included in the dataset. The prospective study material was composed of cDNA or gDNA derived from T cells, B-cell-depleted T cells, or PBMCs. The samples were drawn from two sources: the first 160 participants of the ongoing ImmuneRACE study, and 1,200 or so subjects contributed by 6 global collaborators.

The germline V gene sets CDR1 to SGDLS and CDR2 to YYNGEE. The CDR3 sequence holds 15 residues, the cysteine and phenylalanine included. Only the CDR3 part of the read is kept: 45 bases, read in frame from the first base. A distance of 13 bases separates the germline ends of V and J, which lose 1 base and 6 bases respectively. The immunoSEQ Assay, a bias-controlled multiplex PCR, was used to amplify TCRbeta CDR3 regions from genomic DNA. For the original study's pipeline: The number of nucleated cells in each sample was estimated by amplification of reference gene primers within the assay. To quantify the absolute abundance of each unique TCRbeta CDR3 rearrangement, sequence reads were collapsed and filtered. For each sample, productive Simpson clonality was calculated as the square root of Simpson's diversity index across productive rearrangements. Here the immuneACCESS table is served through TCRdb, limited to in-frame sequences with V and J called. Missing clones are a known gap in these copies; in checked studies unresolved V genes cover under half, and the rest lacks a known reason. V and J calls and clone size are given by that table; D and trimming were obtained from the DNA. The sample includes fewer than 250,000 clones, with about 88% observed a single time. About 1% of the sample is in the top ten clones.

Points the paper makes about the study in general: The quantity of clinical and demographic metadata differed by source and by participant and was supplied without curation.

The rearranged chain carries TRBV9 and TRBJ2-2; the D gene identity is not certain. The sequence was collected from a young man with acute or convalescent COVID-19. The sample was peripheral blood. Here the CDR3 is given as CASSVRSISPGELFF. The sequenced DNA is TGTGCCAGCAGCGTACGGAGTATCAGTCCCGGGGAGCTGTTTTTT.